These 28 T cell receptor beta chains share one sample of origin, sequenced in a study of blood T cell repertoires in COVID-19. TCRdb's table, derived via immunoSEQ multiplex PCR, lists solely in-frame clones and lacks some. The sample shows 150,000 or so clones, 82% of them seen only once. Sequenced sample: peripheral blood. Receptor source: a woman aged 65 to 85 with acute or convalescent COVID-19.

The J gene is TRBJ2-3, the V gene TRBV28; 7 positions match TRBD2. CDR1 and CDR2 (germline): MDHEN, SYDVKM. The CDR3 spans 19 residues. J gave up 3 bases and V 4 bases, and 19 bases lay outside the gene matches. The CDR3, as DNA: TGTGCCAGCAGTTACCTCCTGGGACTACCCCCTCAGCAGACAGATACGCAGTATTTT. Residues: CASSYLLGLPPQQTDTQYF.

V gene TRBV6-5 combines with J gene TRBJ1-1; a weak D match, TRBD1 (5 bases). CDR3 length equals 13 residues. V lost 10 bases, J lost 3 bases, and 15 bases lay in between. Germline loops: CDR1 MNHEY, CDR2 SVGAGI. CDR3 nucleotides: TGTGCCACCAATAGGGGTTTGGACACTGAAGCTTTCTTT. The encoded protein is CATNRGLDTEAFF.

The chain uses TRBV7-6 and TRBJ1-1; D is perhaps TRBD1 (5 bases). The CDR3 is made up of 13 amino acids. V shed 6 bases and J shed 8 bases, with 16 bases lying between them. Germline V gives CDR1 SGHVS, CDR2 FNYEAQ. The CDR3 DNA is TGTGCCAGCAGTCGCGCCGGAGGGACCGAAGCTTTCTTT. Protein product: CASSRAGGTEAFF.

This clone showed up just a few times. This chain connects TRBV24-1 to TRBJ2-7, with D unclear. The V gene's germline CDR1 is KGHDR and CDR2 SFDVKD. CDR3 length equals 14 residues. Trimming removed 2 bases at V and 0 bases at J, with 7 bases between. The CDR3 nucleotides read TGTGCCACCAGTGATTCTTACAGCTCCTACGAGCAGTACTTC. Translated: CATSDSYSSYEQYF.

CDR3 amino acids: CASSLGTGWSGYTF. Here the CDR3 DNA reads TGTGCCAGCAGCCTAGGGACAGGTTGGAGTGGCTACACCTTC. The chain combines TRBV3-1 (or the pseudogene TRBV3-2) with TRBJ1-2; TRBD1 matches at 8 bases. The junction had 8 bases not matched to a gene; V was cut back by 4 bases and J by 7 bases. This CDR3 comprises 14 residues. Germline CDR1 and CDR2: LGHDT and YNNKEL (reference sequence).

This clone was recorded a few times. V is TRBV6-2 or TRBV6-3 and J is TRBJ2-7; 8 bases match TRBD1. J was trimmed by 2 bases and V by 5 bases; bases with no gene match: 14. CDR3 length: 17 residues. Germline values: CDR1 MNHEY, CDR2 SVGEGT. In DNA, the CDR3 is TGTGCCAGCAGTACTGCGCCCCGGACAGGGATACCCTACGAGCAGTACTTC. It is translated as CASSTAPRTGIPYEQYF.

This chain joins TRBV20-1 and TRBJ1-2; D is perhaps TRBD1 (6 bases). With 3 bases removed from V and 3 bases from J, the gap between germline ends came to 17 bases. This CDR3 has 15 amino acids. In germline, CDR1 is DFQATT, CDR2 SNEGSKA (reference sequence). CDR3 residues: CSASLGAARDYGYTF. The CDR3 nucleotides are TGCAGTGCTAGTTTGGGGGCTGCCCGGGACTATGGCTACACCTTC.

CDR3 bases: TGCAGTGCTAGTAGGGGACAGGGGAAAGTTTCACCCCTCCACTTT. It specifies CSASRGQGKVSPLHF. The rearrangement uses TRBV20-1 and TRBJ1-6, with 10 nucleotides matching TRBD1. Germline V CDR1 and CDR2: DFQATT, SNEGSKA (reference sequence). Trimming took 3 bases from V and 9 from J; bases not matched to a gene: 8. The CDR3 loop spans 15 amino acids.

The chain has TRBV19 and TRBJ1-5; no definite D call. The CDR3 consists of 13 residues. Germline CDR1 and CDR2: LNHDA and SQIVND (reference sequence). V lost 4 bases and J lost 3, with 7 bases in between. The CDR3 is CASSNAYNQPQHF. The CDR3 nucleotides read TGTGCCAGTAGTAACGCGTACAATCAGCCCCAGCATTTT.

The chain employs TRBV27 and TRBJ2-1; D is perhaps TRBD2 (6 bases). V dropped 2 bases and J dropped 7 bases, with 12 bases sitting between them. CDR1 and CDR2 (germline): MNHEY, SMNVEV (reference sequence). CDR3 length: 14 amino acids. The chain's CDR3 is CASSLGAGRNEQFF. The DNA of the CDR3 is TGTGCCAGCAGTTTAGGGGCAGGGAGGAATGAGCAGTTCTTC.

The chain couples TRBV6-1 to TRBJ2-7, with 7 bases identical to TRBD1. The J segment lost 6 bases and the V segment lost 1 base, leaving 3 bases of the junction unmatched. This CDR3 comprises 13 residues. Germline-derived CDR1 and CDR2 are MNHNS and SASEGT. The chain's CDR3 is CASSEDRGSEQYF. CDR3 in DNA: TGTGCCAGCAGTGAAGACAGGGGAAGCGAGCAGTACTTC.

The rearrangement uses TRBV28 and TRBJ2-5, with D perhaps TRBD2 (5 bases). Germline V gives CDR1 MDHEN, CDR2 SYDVKM. The CDR3 has 13 residues. Deletions cut 3 bases from V and 4 bases from J, with 9 bases between. The CDR3 DNA sequence: TGTGCCAGCAGTTTCGGCGGGTCAGAGACCCAGTACTTC. Residues: CASSFGGSETQYF. Filled out from reference TRBV28 and TRBJ2-5, the complete variable domain reads DVKVTQSSRYLVKRTGEKVFLECVQDMDHENMFWYRQDPGLGLRLIYFSYDVKMKEKGDIPEGYSVSREKKERFSLILESASTNQTSMYLCASSFGGSETQYFGPGTRLLVL.

This clone showed up just a few times. The gene calls are TRBV6-5 and TRBJ2-1; the match to TRBD1 covers 7 bases. The V gene's germline CDR1 is MNHEY and CDR2 SVGAGI. This CDR3 spans 15 amino acids. V shed 6 bases, J shed 12 bases, and the junction held 17 bases outside the gene matches. The CDR3 spells CASSTTGQIPMAQFF. As DNA, the CDR3 is TGTGCCAGCAGCACTACGGGACAGATACCTATGGCGCAGTTCTTC.

The V and J genes are TRBV5-1 and TRBJ2-5; TRBD1 matches 12 bases. V was clipped by 5 bases and J by 7 bases; unmatched bases: 9. From germline, CDR1 is SGHRS and CDR2 YFSETQ. The CDR3 has 15 amino acids. The DNA for the CDR3 is TGCGCCAGCAGTACCGGGACAGGGGGCCAGGGGACCCAGTACTTC. It encodes CASSTGTGGQGTQYF.

This chain links TRBV7-2 with TRBJ1-2, with D unresolved. Germline V gene lookup returns CDR1 SGHTA and CDR2 FQGNSA. V was shortened by 1 base and J by 4 bases, with 16 bases between the two germline ends. The CDR3 covers 16 residues. The CDR3 DNA follows: TGTGCCAGCAGCTTAGTCCCTCCCAGAGACTTCTATGGCTACACCTTC. Amino acids: CASSLVPPRDFYGYTF. The entire variable domain, with the rest obtained from reference TRBV7-2 and TRBJ1-2, is as follows: GAGVSQSPSNKVTEKGKDVELRCDPISGHTALYWYRQSLGQGLEFLIYFQGNSAPDKSGLPSDRFSAERTGGSVSTLTIQRTQQEDSAVYLCASSLVPPRDFYGYTFGSGTRLTVV.

The chain employs TRBV3-1 (or the pseudogene TRBV3-2) and TRBJ2-1, with 8 bases lining up with TRBD2. Per germline, CDR1 LGHDT and CDR2 YNNKEL (reference sequence). CDR3 size: 17 residues. The J segment lost 4 bases and the V segment lost 0 bases, leaving 8 bases of the junction unmatched. CDR3 in amino acids: CASSQDIGTRGYNEQFF. The CDR3 DNA sequence: TGTGCCAGCAGCCAAGATATCGGGACTAGGGGATACAATGAGCAGTTCTTC.

V is TRBV18 and J is TRBJ2-5, with D maybe TRBD2 (6 bases). Germline CDR1 is KGHSH and CDR2 is LQKENI. V lost 5 bases and J lost 2, with 18 bases in between. CDR3 length: 16 amino acids. This CDR3 reads CASSASRTGGQETQYF. The CDR3 DNA reads as TGTGCCAGCTCAGCAAGCAGAACCGGGGGACAAGAGACCCAGTACTTC.

The chain joins TRBV9 to TRBJ2-3; D is unresolved. CDR1 and CDR2 from the germline V gene are SGDLS and YYNGEE. Trimming removed 4 bases at V and 3 bases at J, with 9 bases between. The CDR3 length is 13 residues. The CDR3 DNA reads TGTGCCAGCAGCCCTCAGAGGACAGATACGCAGTATTTT. Its protein product is CASSPQRTDTQYF.

The chain links TRBV28 to TRBJ2-7; 9 bases are shared with TRBD2. CDR1 is MDHEN and CDR2 is SYDVKM in the germline V gene. The CDR3 runs to 15 residues. V lost 5 bases to trimming and J lost 7 bases; unmatched junction nucleotides: 12. The CDR3 loop reads CASSLSGSRLTEQYF. The CDR3 coding sequence is TGTGCCAGCAGTCTTAGCGGGAGTCGACTTACGGAGCAGTACTTC.

This chain uses TRBV24-1 with TRBJ2-2; 9 nucleotides agree with TRBD2. The CDR3 runs to 13 residues. Trimming cost V 9 bases and J 4 bases; bases outside gene matches: 2. CDR1 is KGHDR and CDR2 is SFDVKD in the germline V gene. CDR3 sequence reads: CATGLASTGELFF. Written as DNA, the CDR3 is TGTGCCACCGGACTAGCGAGCACCGGGGAGCTGTTTTTT.

The chain employs TRBV6-5 and TRBJ1-1, with 7 bases aligning to TRBD1. In germline, CDR1 is MNHEY, CDR2 SVGAGI. V was pared by 4 bases and J by 5 bases, with 7 bases of the junction left unmatched. CDR3 length: 14 residues. The CDR3 reads CASSFIAGGTEAFF. The DNA for the CDR3 is TGTGCCAGCAGTTTTATTGCAGGGGGGACTGAAGCTTTCTTT.

The V and J genes are TRBV18 and TRBJ2-1; 10 nucleotides agree with TRBD1. The germline V gene has CDR1 KGHSH and CDR2 LQKENI. The CDR3 loop spans 19 amino acids. The ends lost 5 bases at V and 0 bases at J; junction bases unmatched: 13. For the CDR3, the DNA is TGTGCCAGCTCAAGGGGCCTTAGGACAGGGGGAAACTCCTACAATGAGCAGTTCTTC. This codes for CASSRGLRTGGNSYNEQFF.

The chain is built from TRBV2 and TRBJ2-3; 10 bases match TRBD2. With V trimmed by 8 bases and J by 0 bases, 2 bases remained unmatched. Germline V gene sequence: CDR1 SNHLY, CDR2 FYNNEI. CDR3 length: 14 residues. CDR3: CASRTSGSTDTQYF. The CDR3 coding sequence is TGTGCCAGCCGGACTAGCGGAAGCACAGATACGCAGTATTTT. Full variable domain (remainder filled in from reference TRBV2 and TRBJ2-3): EPEVTQTPSHQVTQMGQEVILRCVPISNHLYFYWYRQILGQKVEFLVSFYNNEISEKSEIFDDQFSVERPDGSNFTLKIRSTKLEDSAMYFCASRTSGSTDTQYFGPGTRLTVL.

This CDR3 reads CASSLGTGIYNEQFF. In DNA form, the CDR3 reads TGTGCCAGCAGCTTAGGGACAGGGATCTACAATGAGCAGTTCTTC. The chain recombines TRBV7-9 with TRBJ2-1; TRBD1 agrees at 8 bases. The CDR3 contains 15 residues. The germline gives CDR1 SEHNR, CDR2 FQNEAQ (reference sequence). J gave up 3 bases and V 1 base, and 2 bases lay outside the gene matches.

This clone came up once. V and J are TRBV9 and TRBJ1-5; D gene uncertain. Trimming removed 0 bases at V and 4 bases at J, with 14 bases between. This CDR3 is built from 16 residues. Germline lookup yields CDR1 SGDLS and CDR2 YYNGEE. For the CDR3, the DNA is TGTGCCAGCAGCGTAGGTGAAGGAGGGAGGAATCAGCCCCAGCATTTT. This encodes CASSVGEGGRNQPQHF.

This sequence joins TRBV25-1 and TRBJ2-7; the D gene is possibly TRBD1 (6 bases). Germline values: CDR1 MGHDK, CDR2 SYGVNS. The CDR3 totals 15 residues. The V gene lost 3 bases and the J gene lost 3 bases, with 15 bases spanning the gap. The CDR3 DNA reads TGTGCCAGCAGTGATAACCTAGGGGGTTACTACGAGCAGTACTTC. Translation gives CASSDNLGGYYEQYF.

The chain couples TRBV7-2 to TRBJ2-2; D is possibly TRBD2 (6 bases). The CDR3 consists of 16 residues. Germline CDR1 and CDR2: SGHTA and FQGNSA. Trimming left V 0 bases short and J 1 base short, with 9 bases between. The CDR3 spells CASSLAGGVNTGELFF. The DNA of the CDR3 is TGTGCCAGCAGCTTAGCGGGCGGGGTGAACACCGGGGAGCTGTTTTTT.

This clone was recorded a few times. V usage is TRBV30 and J usage is TRBJ2-6, with D possibly TRBD2 on 5 matching bases. Trimming stripped 1 base from V and 0 bases from J, with 10 bases between. This CDR3 contains 16 residues. The germline V gene has CDR1 GTSNPN and CDR2 SVGIG (reference sequence). CDR3 in DNA: TGTGCCTGGAGTGATGGACTGAGCTCTGGGGCCAACGTCCTGACTTTC. This codes for CAWSDGLSSGANVLTF.